Each of the 10 T cell receptor beta chains below was sequenced from the same sample in a study of CD8+ T cells in alopecia areata. Treatment: oral pan-JAK inhibitor, 5-10 mg twice daily. Investigators isolated RNA and reverse transcribed it into cDNA to act as the sequencing template. Measured with immunoSEQ multiplex PCR; TCRdb has only the in-frame clones, and not every one. In the table there are roughly 190,000 clones, roughly three fifths of which are singletons. The sequencing used CD4+ T cells sorted from blood, collected between weeks 49 and 50, from a patient treated with tofacitinib. The receptors originated from a human donor with alopecia areata.

The J gene is TRBJ1-6, the V gene TRBV7-8; D call uncertain. V lost 1 base and J lost 9, with 7 bases in between. This CDR3 comprises 13 residues. CDR1 and CDR2 (germline): SGHVS, FQNEAQ. The CDR3, as DNA: TGTGCCAGCAGCTTAGGTCCGGGTTCACCCCTCCACTTT. It codes for CASSLGPGSPLHF.

The chain combines TRBV30 with TRBJ1-1; a weak D match, TRBD1 (6 bases). V dropped 4 bases and J dropped 0 bases, with 9 bases sitting between them. The germline V gene encodes CDR1 GTSNPN and CDR2 SVGIG (reference sequence). The CDR3 is 13 residues long. Here the CDR3 reads CAWTRGLNTEAFF. The CDR3, as DNA: TGTGCCTGGACGAGGGGGTTGAACACTGAAGCTTTCTTT.

V is TRBV9 and J is TRBJ1-1, with D tentatively TRBD1 (5 bases). CDR1 and CDR2 (germline): SGDLS, YYNGEE. Trimming left V 3 bases short and J 1 base short, with 10 bases between. This CDR3 is built from 14 residues. In DNA form, the CDR3 reads TGTGCCAGCAGCGCAGGGATTACGAACACTGAAGCTTTCTTT. Translating gives CASSAGITNTEAFF.

In its sample, this clone was seen a few times. A read error is possible here, since a much larger clone lies one base away. V and J are TRBV11-3 and TRBJ2-1; 13 nucleotides agree with TRBD2. Germline values: CDR1 SGHNT, CDR2 YENEEA. This CDR3 comprises 16 residues. V gave up 4 bases and J gave up 4 bases; unmatched junction bases: 4. This chain's CDR3 is CASSSTSGGGYNEQFF. CDR3 DNA sequence: TGTGCCAGCAGCTCTACTAGCGGGGGGGGTTACAATGAGCAGTTCTTC. Variable domain in full (rest from reference TRBV11-3 and TRBJ2-1): EAGVVQSPRYKIIEKKQPVAFWCNPISGHNTLYWYLQNLGQGPELLIRYENEEAVDDSQLPKDRFSAERLKGVDSTLKIQPAELGDSAVYLCASSSTSGGGYNEQFFGPGTRLTVL.

The chain joins TRBV5-6 to TRBJ1-2; 8 nucleotides line up with TRBD1. This CDR3 has 14 residues. Germline-derived CDR1 and CDR2 are SGHDT and YYEEEE. With 2 bases clipped from V and 2 bases from J, the junction kept 2 bases outside the gene matches. The chain's CDR3 is CASSFHRGNYGYTF. The CDR3 DNA reads as TGTGCCAGCAGCTTCCACAGGGGGAACTATGGCTACACCTTC. Full variable domain (missing parts from reference TRBV5-6 and TRBJ1-2): DAGVTQSPTHLIKTRGQQVTLRCSPKSGHDTVSWYQQALGQGPQFIFQYYEEEERQRGNFPDRFSGHQFPNYSSELNVNALLLGDSALYLCASSFHRGNYGYTFGSGTRLTVV.

CDR3 loop: CASRRTGDDRLNTGELFF. CDR3 coding DNA: TGTGCCAGCAGGAGGACAGGGGATGACCGACTGAACACCGGGGAGCTGTTTTTT. V usage is TRBV27 and J usage is TRBJ2-2, with 9 bases identical to TRBD1. Germline lookup yields CDR1 MNHEY and CDR2 SMNVEV (reference sequence). CDR3 length: 18 residues. V trimming: 6 bases; J trimming: 1 base; junction bases outside the gene matches: 12.

This clone was detected only a few times. The chain is built from TRBV29-1 and TRBJ2-7, with D possibly being TRBD1 (5 bases). CDR3 size: 12 residues. V was clipped by 4 bases and J by 6 bases, with 13 bases between them. Per the germline V gene, CDR1 is SQVTM and CDR2 is ANQGSEA. The DNA for the CDR3 is TGCAGCGTTGCCAGGGCTACTGGCGAGCAGTACTTC. It codes for CSVARATGEQYF.

The chain has TRBV29-1 and TRBJ2-5, with 8 bases fitting TRBD2. The trim removed 7 bases at V and 2 bases at J, leaving 3 bases unmatched. There are 12 residues in the CDR3. The V gene's germline CDR1 is SQVTM and CDR2 ANQGSEA. The CDR3 loop is CSAGLDQETQYF. The CDR3 DNA follows: TGCAGCGCGGGACTAGATCAAGAGACCCAGTACTTC.

The V call is TRBV5-1, the J call TRBJ2-7, with TRBD1 identical over 9 bases. The CDR3 length is 14 residues. The J segment lost 3 bases and the V segment lost 4 bases, leaving 5 bases of the junction unmatched. CDR1 and CDR2 from the germline V gene are SGHRS and YFSETQ. The CDR3 reads CASSTGGKSYEQYF. DNA of the CDR3: TGCGCCAGCAGCACAGGGGGCAAAAGCTACGAGCAGTACTTC. Complete variable domain (other parts from reference TRBV5-1 and TRBJ2-7): KAGVTQTPRYLIKTRGQQVTLSCSPISGHRSVSWYQQTPGQGLQFLFEYFSETQRNKGNFPGRFSGRQFSNSRSEMNVSTLELGDSALYLCASSTGGKSYEQYFGPGTRLTVT.

The gene calls are TRBV29-1 and TRBJ2-1; maybe TRBD1 (6 bases). CDR1 and CDR2 (germline): SQVTM, ANQGSEA. The CDR3 is 14 residues long. The V end lost 7 bases, the J end lost 0 bases, and 13 bases lay between the germline ends. Here the CDR3 DNA reads TGCAGCGCCGGACAGTCCAGCTCCTACAATGAGCAGTTCTTC. This translates into CSAGQSSSYNEQFF.